These 10 T cell receptor beta chains originate from one sample sequenced in a study of T cell responses to AZD1222 COVID-19 vaccine. Measured with immunoSEQ multiplex PCR; TCRdb has only the in-frame clones, and not every one. The sample yields 90,000 to 130,000 clones, roughly 89% seen once. This specimen consisted of peripheral blood, obtained on day 0 of MenACWY control vaccination. The receptors shown here come from an adult in good health.

The rearrangement joins TRBV6-5 to TRBJ2-6; 7 bases map to TRBD1. There are 15 residues in the CDR3. Germline assignment: CDR1 MNHEY and CDR2 SVGAGI. V lost 2 bases and J lost 2; bases outside the gene matches: 0. Here the CDR3 DNA reads TGTGCCAGCAGTTACGACAGGGCTGGGGCCAACGTCCTGACTTTC. This codes for CASSYDRAGANVLTF.

The chain combines TRBV15 with TRBJ2-5; D ambiguous. V lost 0 bases and J 5 bases, leaving 7 bases between the germline ends. The germline gives CDR1 LNHNV, CDR2 YYDKDF (reference sequence). The CDR3 is 13 amino acids. The DNA of the CDR3 is TGTGCCACCAGCAGAGATCCCCGGGAGACCCAGTACTTC. It encodes CATSRDPRETQYF.

The V gene is TRBV6-6, the J gene TRBJ1-1, with 9 nucleotides matching TRBD1. The CDR3 covers 11 residues. Trimming removed 9 bases from V and 8 bases from J; junction bases left unmatched: 4. CDR1 and CDR2 from the germline V gene are MNHNY and SVGAGI (reference sequence). The CDR3: CARRGQGEAFF. Written as DNA, the CDR3 is TGTGCCAGGAGGGGACAGGGAGAAGCTTTCTTT.

This chain connects TRBV5-6 to TRBJ2-1, with D perhaps matching TRBD2 (7 bases). Per germline, CDR1 SGHDT and CDR2 YYEEEE. CDR3 size: 12 residues. V dropped 4 bases and J dropped 8 bases, with 10 bases sitting between them. The CDR3 sequence: CASSRGADEQFF. The CDR3 DNA reads as TGTGCCAGCAGCCGGGGGGCGGATGAGCAGTTCTTC.

The chain recombines TRBV5-1 with TRBJ1-1; no reliable D call. Germline-derived CDR1 and CDR2 are SGHRS and YFSETQ. This CDR3 is 15 amino acids long. Trimming took off 4 bases at V and 1 base at J, with 14 bases between the two ends. The CDR3 spells CASSPQDGANTEAFF. The CDR3 DNA follows: TGCGCCAGCAGCCCTCAGGACGGAGCGAACACTGAAGCTTTCTTT. The full variable domain, its missing parts supplied by reference TRBV5-1 and TRBJ1-1, is KAGVTQTPRYLIKTRGQQVTLSCSPISGHRSVSWYQQTPGQGLQFLFEYFSETQRNKGNFPGRFSGRQFSNSRSEMNVSTLELGDSALYLCASSPQDGANTEAFFGQGTRLTVV.

The genes are TRBV7-9 and TRBJ2-1; the D is unclear. Germline assignment: CDR1 SEHNR and CDR2 FQNEAQ (reference sequence). Trimming took off 5 bases at V and 6 bases at J, with 11 bases between the two ends. The CDR3 sequence is 13 residues long. This chain's CDR3 is CASSLQSSNEQFF. The CDR3 bases are TGTGCCAGCAGCCTCCAGAGTTCCAATGAGCAGTTCTTC. The full variable domain, in which reference TRBV7-9 and TRBJ2-1 provide the parts outside the CDR3, is DTGVSQNPRHKITKRGQNVTFRCDPISEHNRLYWYRQTLGQGPEFLTYFQNEAQLEKSRLLSDRFSAERPKGSFSTLEIQRTEQGDSAMYLCASSLQSSNEQFFGPGTRLTVL.

The chain is built from TRBV30 and TRBJ2-2, with TRBD2 identical over 10 bases. CDR3 length: 16 residues. Germline CDR1 GTSNPN, CDR2 SVGIG (reference sequence). The ends lost 3 bases at V and 4 bases at J; junction bases unmatched: 8. CDR3 DNA: TGTGCCTGGAGACCTAGCGGGGGAGGTAGCACCGGGGAGCTGTTTTTT. Translation: CAWRPSGGGSTGELFF.

The chain joins TRBV7-2 to TRBJ1-5, with TRBD1 identical over 9 bases. J lost 3 bases, V lost 5 bases, and 8 bases had no gene match. Looked up from germline, CDR1 is SGHTA and CDR2 is FQGNSA. The CDR3 totals 16 residues. CDR3 protein: CASSEDRGNHNQPQHF. The CDR3 coding sequence is TGTGCCAGCAGCGAAGACAGGGGGAATCACAATCAGCCCCAGCATTTT.

The chain employs TRBV7-2 and TRBJ1-5; TRBD1 might be the D (5 bases). The V end was cut by 7 bases, the J end by 3 bases, with 16 bases between. The CDR3 contains 15 residues. Germline CDR1 SGHTA, CDR2 FQGNSA. The CDR3: CASTQRAGSNQPQHF. In DNA form, the CDR3 reads TGTGCCAGCACCCAAAGGGCAGGGTCCAATCAGCCCCAGCATTTT.

The chain couples TRBV29-1 to TRBJ1-2, with D hard to call. V shed 0 bases and J shed 0 bases, with 5 bases lying between them. Germline V gives CDR1 SQVTM, CDR2 ANQGSEA. This CDR3 has 13 residues. The CDR3 region has the DNA TGCAGCGTTGAAGAGCAGTCTAACTATGGCTACACCTTC. This encodes CSVEEQSNYGYTF.